There are a few counts of the clone carrying this T cell receptor (beta chain). The data were produced by immunoSEQ multiplex PCR, yet TCRdb's version contains in-frame clones alone and is incomplete. Of about 14,000 clones listed, over 30% are singletons. These data belong to a study of tumour-infiltrating T cells in Burkitt lymphoma. As for the study in general: Overall and progression-free survival were predicted by productive clonality.

The CDR3 runs 13 residues. Per the germline V gene, CDR1 is SNHLY and CDR2 is FYNNEI. V lost 6 bases and J lost 4, with 12 bases in between. This chain links TRBV2 with TRBJ1-1; D is possibly TRBD1 (6 bases). This TCR was recovered from a human donor with diffuse large B-cell lymphoma. Sequences were obtained from tumor tissue. The CDR3 spells CASRVGGPTEAFF. The CDR3 bases are TGTGCCAGCAGAGTAGGGGGGCCCACTGAAGCTTTCTTT.